The 18 T cell receptor beta chains reported below all come from one sample, sequenced in a study of blood T cell repertoires in COVID-19. TCRdb keeps only in-frame clones here, not all; method: immunoSEQ multiplex PCR. In the table there are about 200,000 clones, roughly 85% of which are singletons. What was sequenced was peripheral blood. All receptors come from a woman aged 40-49 years with active or convalescent COVID-19.

This chain links TRBV7-6 with TRBJ1-4, with 7 positions matching TRBD1. Trimming removed 3 bases from V and 6 bases from J; junction bases left unmatched: 4. Per the germline V gene, CDR1 is SGHVS and CDR2 is FNYEAQ. This CDR3 has 14 amino acids. Here the CDR3 reads CASSLTGPDEKLFF. CDR3 coding DNA: TGTGCCAGCAGCTTGACAGGGCCGGATGAAAAACTGTTTTTT.

This clone has only one observation. This chain connects TRBV2 to TRBJ2-3; D is perhaps TRBD1 (6 bases). Germline assignment: CDR1 SNHLY and CDR2 FYNNEI. V was cut by 6 bases and J by 5 bases, with 27 bases left in between. This CDR3 contains 18 residues. Here the CDR3 reads CASSSPLGAVAGLDTQYF. CDR3 in DNA: TGTGCCAGCAGCTCGCCTCTGGGGGCAGTTGCTGGGTTAGATACGCAGTATTTT.

This clone showed up just a few times. The same CDR3 can be traced to other DNA sequences in this sample. This rearrangement joins TRBV6-5 to TRBJ1-2; D might be TRBD1 (5 bases). This CDR3 spans 12 amino acids. Germline CDR1 MNHEY, CDR2 SVGAGI. Trimming removed 2 bases at V and 5 bases at J, with 6 bases between. The DNA for the CDR3 is TGTGCCAGCAGTTACGGGGGGTATGGCTACACCTTC. Translation gives CASSYGGYGYTF.

The V gene is TRBV28, the J gene TRBJ1-2; D call uncertain. V dropped 5 bases and J dropped 10 bases, with 17 bases sitting between them. Germline loops: CDR1 MDHEN, CDR2 SYDVKM. There are 13 residues in the CDR3. The chain's CDR3 is CASSNEDQTPYTF. For the CDR3, the DNA is TGTGCCAGCAGTAATGAAGACCAGACTCCCTACACCTTC.

The rearrangement uses TRBV6-5 and TRBJ2-3; TRBD2 agrees at 12 bases. This CDR3 region has 13 residues. V was pared by 6 bases and J by 10 bases, with 5 bases of the junction left unmatched. Germline loops: CDR1 MNHEY, CDR2 SVGAGI. CDR3 region: CASSVLAGGPQYF. As DNA, the CDR3 is TGTGCCAGCAGCGTACTAGCGGGGGGTCCGCAGTATTTT.

The chain is built from TRBV2 and TRBJ2-3; tentatively, D is TRBD1 (5 bases). V dropped 1 base and J dropped 3 bases, with 14 bases sitting between them. Germline V lookup: CDR1 SNHLY, CDR2 FYNNEI. This CDR3 has 16 residues. CDR3 loop: CASSEDGAGPTDTQYF. Written as DNA, the CDR3 is TGTGCCAGCAGTGAAGATGGGGCAGGGCCTACAGATACGCAGTATTTT.

This chain links TRBV2 with TRBJ1-1; possible D gene TRBD1, 5 bases. Germline V gives CDR1 SNHLY, CDR2 FYNNEI. There are 11 residues in the CDR3. The V gene lost 7 bases and the J gene lost 7 bases, with 10 bases spanning the gap. The CDR3 loop is CASTQTGEAFF. The CDR3 region has the DNA TGTGCCAGCACCCAAACAGGTGAAGCTTTCTTT.

The chain employs TRBV24-1 and TRBJ2-2; 10 nucleotides line up with TRBD2. Germline assignment: CDR1 KGHDR and CDR2 SFDVKD. This CDR3 is 17 amino acids long. Trimming at V came to 3 bases and at J to 5 bases, leaving 8 bases not matched to a gene. Written as DNA, the CDR3 is TGTGCCACCAGTGATCTCAGTAGCGGGAGGAGGACCGGGGAGCTGTTTTTT. This encodes CATSDLSSGRRTGELFF.

The chain employs TRBV2 and TRBJ2-2; 8 nucleotides line up with TRBD1. V lost 4 bases to trimming and J lost 5 bases; unmatched junction nucleotides: 6. Germline CDR1 reads SNHLY; CDR2 reads FYNNEI. The CDR3 consists of 15 residues. CDR3 sequence (DNA): TGTGCCAGCAGTGCCAGGGACAGGCCGACCGGGGAGCTGTTTTTT. Translated, it gives CASSARDRPTGELFF.

The V gene is TRBV6-5, the J gene TRBJ2-7; D may be TRBD2 (5 bases). V dropped 7 bases and J dropped 2 bases, with 12 bases sitting between them. Germline V gives CDR1 MNHEY, CDR2 SVGAGI. The CDR3 spans 13 residues. As DNA, the CDR3 is TGTGCCAGCAACGTGAGGGTTACCTACGAGCAGTACTTC. Translation gives CASNVRVTYEQYF.

V gene TRBV29-1 combines with J gene TRBJ1-2; D call uncertain. The germline gives CDR1 SQVTM, CDR2 ANQGSEA. The V end was cut by 1 base, the J end by 8 bases, with 20 bases between. The CDR3 length is 15 residues. The CDR3 coding sequence is TGCAGCGTTGAAGTCTCCCGTGTAGCGGGGTCCGGCTACACCTTC. Translation: CSVEVSRVAGSGYTF.

In DNA, the CDR3 is TGCGCCAGCAGCCAATTACCGGGACAGGGGTTCGGGGAGCTGTTTTTT. It specifies CASSQLPGQGFGELFF. This chain links TRBV4-1 with TRBJ2-2; 10 bases are a match to TRBD1. Germline V gene lookup returns CDR1 MGHRA and CDR2 YSYEKL. The ends lost 2 bases at V and 7 bases at J; junction bases unmatched: 7. This CDR3 spans 16 amino acids.

The chain recombines TRBV24-1 with TRBJ2-1; possibly TRBD1 for D (6 bases). The CDR3 is 16 amino acids. CDR1 is KGHDR, CDR2 SFDVKD, per germline. V lost 3 bases and J 2 bases, leaving 13 bases between the germline ends. The chain's CDR3 is CATSDQTGYPYNEQFF. In nucleotides, the CDR3 is TGTGCCACCAGTGATCAGACAGGTTACCCCTACAATGAGCAGTTCTTC.

CDR3 coding DNA: TGTGCCAGCAGCCAAGAATTGGGTCGGGGGAGCTCCTACAATGAGCAGTTCTTC. Translation gives CASSQELGRGSSYNEQFF. This chain connects TRBV4-2 to TRBJ2-1, with a weak D call TRBD2 (6 bases). The CDR3 runs to 18 residues. Germline-derived CDR1 and CDR2 are LGHNA and YNFKEQ. V was clipped by 0 bases and J by 0 bases, with 15 bases between them.

The chain couples TRBV6-5 to TRBJ1-1, with 7 bases fitting TRBD1. This CDR3 is 13 amino acids long. Germline V lookup: CDR1 MNHEY, CDR2 SVGAGI. With V trimmed by 5 bases and J by 4 bases, 4 bases remained unmatched. For the CDR3, the DNA is TGTGCCAGCAGTCAGACAGGGTTCACTGAAGCTTTCTTT. Its translation: CASSQTGFTEAFF.

About this clone: Mismatch with germline at one junction end may stem from a read error. The chain is built from TRBV5-5 and TRBJ2-7; tentatively, D is TRBD1 (5 bases). The CDR3 loop spans 17 amino acids. Germline values: CDR1 SGHKS, CDR2 YYEKEE (reference sequence). The CDR3 loop reads CASSLEGSGRPGYGQYF. CDR3 DNA sequence: TGTGCCAGCAGCCTGGAAGGGTCGGGCAGACCAGGGTACGGGCAGTACTTC.

The V and J genes are TRBV16 and TRBJ2-1; 8 bases align to TRBD2. This CDR3 comprises 12 residues. V trimming: 4 bases; J trimming: 11 bases; junction bases outside the gene matches: 4. In germline, CDR1 is KGHSY, CDR2 FQNENV. CDR3 in DNA: TGTGCCAGCAGCCTCGGGAGGGAGAAGCAGTTCTTC. It codes for CASSLGREKQFF.

Only a few counts were recorded for this clone. The J gene is TRBJ1-2, the V gene TRBV28, with 8 bases fitting TRBD1. CDR1 and CDR2 (germline): MDHEN, SYDVKM. This CDR3 comprises 15 residues. V lost 5 bases to trimming and J lost 4 bases; unmatched junction nucleotides: 9. Here the CDR3 reads CASSPVDRDGYGYTF. For the CDR3, the DNA is TGTGCCAGCAGTCCAGTGGACAGGGATGGCTATGGCTACACCTTC.